This entry lists 5 T cell receptor beta chains sequenced from one sample in a study of beta chain features in type 1 diabetes. The authors reverse transcribed all of the isolated RNA, so sequencing captured expressed TCRB transcripts. Some clones are missing from TCRdb's copy, which holds only in-frame ones; the method was immunoSEQ multiplex PCR. The data show roughly 170,000 clones, with about 13% seen just once and 0.55% to 0.8% held by the top ten. Source material: central memory CD4+ T cells from blood. The receptors derive from a woman under 30 in good health.

This clone has ten or more counts. This sample includes further DNA sequences coding for the same CDR3. The chain couples TRBV2 to TRBJ1-4; TRBD1 aligns across 9 bases. There are 13 residues in the CDR3. J gave up 6 bases and V 6 bases, and 2 bases lay outside the gene matches. The V gene's germline CDR1 is SNHLY and CDR2 FYNNEI. The CDR3 sequence is CASSGDRDEKLFF. The CDR3 coding sequence is TGTGCCAGCAGCGGGGACAGGGATGAAAAACTGTTTTTT.

As to this clone: Additional DNA sequences in this sample encode the identical CDR3. The chain employs TRBV5-4 and TRBJ1-5; D unresolved. V was trimmed by 0 bases and J by 6 bases, leaving 4 bases between them. This CDR3 is built from 12 residues. Germline V CDR1 and CDR2: SGHNT, YYREEE (reference sequence). In DNA form, the CDR3 reads TGTGCCAGCAGCTTGGATAGTCAGCCCCAGCATTTT. This encodes CASSLDSQPQHF. The whole variable domain, remainder taken from reference TRBV5-4 and TRBJ1-5, is ETGVTQSPTHLIKTRGQQVTLRCSSQSGHNTVSWYQQALGQGPQFIFQYYREEENGRGNFPPRFSGLQFPNYSSELNVNALELDDSALYLCASSLDSQPQHFGDGTRLSIL.

The V and J genes are TRBV7-2 and TRBJ2-3; 7 bases are a match to TRBD2. The germline CDR1 and CDR2 sequences are SGHTA and FQGNSA. V trimming: 3 bases; J trimming: 0 bases; junction bases outside the gene matches: 3. CDR3 length equals 15 residues. Written as DNA, the CDR3 is TGTGCCAGCAGCTTTAGCGGGCTTAGCACAGATACGCAGTATTTT. This codes for CASSFSGLSTDTQYF.

The chain combines TRBV6-6 with TRBJ1-5; TRBD1 aligns across 8 bases. Germline V CDR1 and CDR2: MNHNY, SVGAGI (reference sequence). The CDR3 runs to 16 residues. Trimming cost V 6 bases and J 6 bases; bases outside gene matches: 13. The DNA for the CDR3 is TGTGCCAGCAGCACCTTGGACAGGGCGAGCGGTCAGCCCCAGCATTTT. This translates into CASSTLDRASGQPQHF.

The chain carries TRBV7-9 and TRBJ2-7, with TRBD2 matching over 9 bases. CDR3 length equals 15 residues. With 1 base clipped from V and 6 bases from J, the junction kept 7 bases outside the gene matches. The germline gives CDR1 SEHNR, CDR2 FQNEAQ (reference sequence). The CDR3 sequence is CASSLVSSGNSEQYF. CDR3 DNA: TGTGCCAGCAGCTTAGTGTCTAGCGGGAACAGCGAGCAGTACTTC.